Listed below are T cell receptor beta chains from one sample, sequenced in a study of blood T cell repertoires in COVID-19. Generated by immunoSEQ multiplex PCR, the TCRdb table keeps only in-frame clones and is missing some. Of about 90,000 clones in the sample, around 90% were seen once. The material sequenced was peripheral blood. The receptor source for this set is a male donor with acute or convalescent COVID-19. Both conserved end residues are part of each CDR3. D genes are given only for firm matches. A clone size is listed for some rows: how often the clone was seen (once, few, many), or a class if it is expanded.

CDR3aa | CDR3nt | d_gene | v_gene | abundance | j_gene
CASSLRTDYGYTF | TGCGCCAGCAGCCTCAGGACAGACTATGGCTACACCTTC | . | TRBV5-1 | . | TRBJ1-2
CASSESAKTQYF | TGTGCCAGCAGTGAATCAGCGAAGACCCAGTACTTC | . | TRBV6-1 | . | TRBJ2-5
CASSPTGGAGETQYF | TGTGCCAGCAGCCCGACAGGGGGCGCCGGTGAGACCCAGTACTTC | TRBD1 | TRBV7-3 | . | TRBJ2-5
CASSLADKTTGGYTF | TGCGCCAGCAGCTTGGCGGACAAAACCACGGGCGGCTACACCTTC | . | TRBV5-1 | . | TRBJ1-2
CASSTSGTGVDEQYF | TGTGCCAGCAGTACATCCGGGACAGGGGTGGACGAGCAGTACTTC | TRBD1 | TRBV27 | . | TRBJ2-7
CASSLDPHSGFF | TGTGCCAGCAGCTTAGACCCTCATAGCGGGTTCTTC | . | TRBV7-9 | . | TRBJ2-1
CAWSVRGLNTGELFF | TGTGCCTGGAGTGTACGGGGGTTAAACACCGGGGAGCTGTTTTTT | . | TRBV30 | . | TRBJ2-2
CASALGSRSWGAGYTF | TGTGCCAGCGCCCTTGGGTCGCGGTCGTGGGGAGCTGGCTACACCTTC | . | TRBV28 | . | TRBJ1-2
CASSQNRGDGYTF | TGTGCCAGCAGCCAGAACAGGGGAGATGGCTACACCTTC | TRBD1 | TRBV3-1/TRBV3-2 | few | TRBJ1-2
CASSSAGGDYEQYF | TGTGCCAGCTCATCCGCGGGGGGGGACTACGAGCAGTACTTC | TRBD2 | TRBV18 | . | TRBJ2-7
CASSLEGTGNYNEQFF | TGTGCCAGCAGCTTAGAGGGGACAGGAAACTACAATGAGCAGTTCTTC | TRBD1 | TRBV7-2 | . | TRBJ2-1
CASSLSGGFTDTQYF | TGTGCCAGCAGCTTGTCGGGGGGGTTCACAGATACGCAGTATTTT | TRBD2 | TRBV5-4 | once | TRBJ2-3
CASSRTSGGQETQYF | TGTGCCAGCAGCCGGACTAGCGGGGGGCAAGAGACCCAGTACTTC | TRBD2 | TRBV5-4 | . | TRBJ2-5
CATSDPDRDEQYF | TGTGCCACCAGTGATCCCGACAGAGACGAGCAGTACTTC | . | TRBV24-1 | . | TRBJ2-7
CASSFQGGYGYTF | TGTGCCAGTAGCTTCCAGGGGGGCTATGGCTACACCTTC | TRBD1 | TRBV19 | once | TRBJ1-2
CASTRRADYGYTF | TGTGCCAGCACCCGCAGGGCAGACTATGGCTACACCTTC | . | TRBV6-5 | . | TRBJ1-2
CASSTVSLAGGQETQYF | TGTGCCAGCTCCACAGTATCACTAGCGGGGGGCCAAGAGACCCAGTACTTC | TRBD2 | TRBV18 | . | TRBJ2-5
CASAQGQDNSPLHF | TGTGCCAGCGCACAGGGCCAGGATAATTCACCCCTCCACTTT | . | TRBV19 | . | TRBJ1-6
CAISRTEGYGYTF | TGTGCCATCAGCCGGACAGAAGGCTATGGCTACACCTTC | . | TRBV10-3 | . | TRBJ1-2
CASSPRGDNLNTEAFF | TGTGCCAGCTCACCACGAGGGGACAACCTGAACACTGAAGCTTTCTTT | . | TRBV18 | . | TRBJ1-1
CASSSVYRTSLDGYTF | TGTGCCAGCAGCTCTGTATATCGGACTTCACTCGATGGCTACACCTTC | . | TRBV6-2/TRBV6-3 | . | TRBJ1-2
CASSQDRGGAAIEKLFF | TGTGCCAGCAGCCAAGATCGAGGGGGCGCCGCCATTGAAAAACTGTTTTTT | TRBD1 | TRBV3-1/TRBV3-2 | . | TRBJ1-4
CASSFGTPGREKLFF | TGCGCCAGCAGCTTCGGGACACCTGGAAGGGAAAAACTGTTTTTT | . | TRBV5-1 | . | TRBJ1-4
CASSIGGLRNQPQHF | TGTGCCAGTAGTATAGGAGGGTTGCGCAATCAGCCCCAGCATTTT | . | TRBV19 | once | TRBJ1-5
CASSLGRGQTQYF | TGTGCCAGCAGCTTGGGCAGGGGTCAGACCCAGTACTTC | . | TRBV5-5 | . | TRBJ2-5
CASSPVQGAIGELFF | TGTGCCAGCAGCCCTGTTCAGGGGGCGATCGGGGAGCTGTTTTTT | TRBD1 | TRBV7-6 | . | TRBJ2-2
CASSQVSVNTEAFF | TGCGCCAGCAGCCAGGTTTCAGTAAACACTGAAGCTTTCTTT | . | TRBV4-1 | . | TRBJ1-1
CASTLLQTASEQFF | TGTGCCAGCACCCTACTCCAGACAGCTAGTGAGCAGTTCTTC | . | TRBV7-8 | . | TRBJ2-1
CASSEPGIGELFF | TGTGCCAGCAGTGAACCGGGGATCGGGGAGCTGTTTTTT | . | TRBV6-1 | . | TRBJ2-2
CASSSRSGGGDGYTF | TGTGCCAGCAGCTCGAGATCTGGAGGGGGCGATGGCTACACCTTC | TRBD1 | TRBV7-2 | . | TRBJ1-2
CASSGTTGAYEQYF | TGTGCCAGCTCAGGGACCACAGGGGCCTACGAGCAGTACTTC | TRBD1 | TRBV18 | . | TRBJ2-7